Below, one T cell receptor beta chain is given with its context. These data belong to a study of blood T cell repertoires in COVID-19. Across the whole study: Donors in the United States, Italy and Spain gave samples during acute or convalescent COVID-19. In each case, the material was cDNA or gDNA derived from T cells, B-cell-depleted T cells, or PBMCs.

Under the authors' procedure: Using reference gene primer amplification, nucleated cell counts were estimated. The protocol was immunoSEQ multiplex PCR, while the TCRdb copy is restricted to in-frame clones and leaves out a portion. V and J calls and clone size are copied from that table; D and trimming were computed from the DNA. The table shows tens of thousands of clones, with 75% to 90% occurring only once. The CDR3 runs 17 residues. In germline, CDR1 is MDHEN, CDR2 SYDVKM. V was clipped by 8 bases and J by 3 bases; unmatched bases: 18. Material for sequencing was peripheral blood. This receptor was taken from a man older than 75 with acute or convalescent COVID-19. The gene calls are TRBV28 and TRBJ2-7; 8 bases are shared with TRBD1. The CDR3 DNA reads as TGTGCCAGCCGAGGACAGGGTTGGTCCGGTGGCGGCTACGAGCAGTACTTC. This gives the protein CASRGQGWSGGGYEQYF.